A selection of T cell receptor beta chains follows, all from one sample in a study of shared clonotypes between healthy human individuals. Data came from immunoSEQ multiplex PCR; TCRdb stores just in-frame clones and leaves some out. This sample has around 79,000 clones, with around 57% found just once. The sequencing sample was made of memory CD8+ T cells sorted from blood. These receptor sequences come from a man aged 30 to 45 in good health. Each CDR3 is given with its conserved first and last residue. The D gene is left open where the match is weak. Some rows have no size entry. The others give once, few or many, or a class for an expanded clone.

DNA,CDR3,D,size,V,J
TGTGCCAGCAGCCCGTCGATGGAAGATGAGCAGTTCTTC,CASSPSMEDEQFF,.,.,TRBV7-9,TRBJ2-1
TGTGCCAGCAGTTTCTTTGAAAAACTGTTTTTT,CASSFFEKLFF,.,.,TRBV28,TRBJ1-4
TGTGCCAGCAGCTTGTCCTTTTCGGCACTAGGCGATGAGCAGTTCTTC,CASSLSFSALGDEQFF,.,.,TRBV11-3,TRBJ2-1
TGCGCCAGCAGTGACCAGAGCTCCTACGAGCAGTACTTC,CASSDQSSYEQYF,.,medium-sized,TRBV10-2,TRBJ2-7
TGTGCCAGCAGCTTATTGGGTGGGTTTCAGCCCCAGCATTTT,CASSLLGGFQPQHF,.,.,TRBV7-2,TRBJ1-5
TGTGCCAGCAGCCTCGGACAGTCGAGGAGCTACGAGCAGTACTTC,CASSLGQSRSYEQYF,.,.,TRBV7-6,TRBJ2-7
TGTGCCAGCAGCTTGTGGGGGACTAGCGGGAGTGGAAGGGCCCAGTACTTC,CASSLWGTSGSGRAQYF,TRBD2,.,TRBV5-6,TRBJ2-5
TGCGCCAGCAGCCCAGGGGGCACCTACAATGAGCAGTTCTTC,CASSPGGTYNEQFF,TRBD1,.,TRBV4-3,TRBJ2-1
TGTGCCAGCAGTGAAGAGGACGGGAGGGGAGGGGAGACCCAGTACTTC,CASSEEDGRGGETQYF,TRBD2,.,TRBV6-1,TRBJ2-5
TGTGCCAGCAGCAAGACAGGGGAGGGAGATACGCAGTATTTT,CASSKTGEGDTQYF,.,many,TRBV6-4,TRBJ2-3
TGCGCCAGCAGTGAGGTCGGACGGCCCGGAGGGGCTTTCTTT,CASSEVGRPGGAFF,.,many,TRBV10-1,TRBJ1-1
TGTGCCAGCAGGCCCGGGACTAGTGGCGAGCAGTACTTC,CASRPGTSGEQYF,TRBD2,.,TRBV7-9,TRBJ2-7
TGTGCCAGCAACTCAAGGGACAGGCCCCGCGAGCAGTACTTC,CASNSRDRPREQYF,TRBD1,once,TRBV13,TRBJ2-7
TGTGCCAGCACCGAGACTAGCGGGAAAAGGAACAATGAGCAGTTCTTC,CASTETSGKRNNEQFF,TRBD2,.,TRBV7-3,TRBJ2-1
TGCGCCGGGGGACAGGGGGGTAGAGAGCAGTTCTTC,CAGGQGGREQFF,TRBD1,.,TRBV10-2,TRBJ2-1
TGCAGTGCTAGTCCCGGTTACGAGCAGTACTTC,CSASPGYEQYF,.,few,TRBV20-1,TRBJ2-7
TGTGCCAGCAGTTTCGACTGGAACTCCTACGAGCAGTACTTC,CASSFDWNSYEQYF,.,.,TRBV28,TRBJ2-7
TGTGCCACCAGCAGAGATCAGAGCTACGAGCAGTACTTC,CATSRDQSYEQYF,.,few,TRBV15,TRBJ2-7
TGCACCAGCAGCCAAGCAGCGGGAGTACTTGCAGATACGCAGTATTTT,CTSSQAAGVLADTQYF,.,.,TRBV1,TRBJ2-3
TGTGCCAGCCGACAGGTTTCTAACTATGGCTACACCTTC,CASRQVSNYGYTF,.,.,TRBV5-4,TRBJ1-2
TGTGCCAGCAGTGATCCGGGGGATCCCTACGAGCAGTACTTC,CASSDPGDPYEQYF,.,few,TRBV25-1,TRBJ2-7
TGTGCCATTAGCGGGATAATGTACGAGCAGTACTTC,CAISGIMYEQYF,TRBD2,.,TRBV28,TRBJ2-7
TGTGCCAGCAGAGTACAGGGGGCAGTCTCCTACGAGCAGTACTTC,CASRVQGAVSYEQYF,TRBD1,.,TRBV28,TRBJ2-7